The sequence of this T cell receptor (beta chain) was determined in a study of blood T cell repertoires in COVID-19 (dated by TCRdb to the early 2020s). Context from the whole study: Samples from collaborators originated in the United States, Italy and Spain and spanned both the acute and convalescent phases of COVID-19. The material from the prospective study consisted of cDNA or gDNA derived from T cells, B-cell-depleted T cells, or PBMCs. Subjects who had been exposed to COVID-19, were actively infected with it, or had recovered from it provided the deeply sampled blood TCRbeta repertoires that made up the dataset. The repertoires were released in a freely available public database intended as a resource for research on the immune response to SARS-CoV-2. The samples were drawn from the first 160 participants of the ongoing ImmuneRACE study and from 1,200 or so subjects provided by 6 global collaborators. Sample metadata almost always included a de-identified subject ID, COVID-19 status, age in years and sex. HLA class I and class II types, where available, came from metadata supplied by the sample provider rather than from assay-based typing. Overall results and qualifications from the work: The quantity of clinical and demographic metadata differed by source and by participant and was supplied without curation.

At one collaborating source in Seattle, patients were enrolled during active infection and were followed longitudinally through the course of disease. Each collaborating institution followed its own protocols to collect whole blood in K2EDTA tubes. For TCRbeta analysis, collaborators shipped samples as frozen whole blood, isolated PBMCs, or DNA extracted from either of those sample types. TCRbeta CDR3 regions were amplified from genomic DNA using the immunoSEQ Assay, a bias-controlled multiplex PCR. The study's processing was this. Nucleated cell counts per sample were estimated from amplification of reference gene primers within the assay. To quantify the absolute abundance of each unique TCRbeta CDR3 rearrangement, sequence reads were collapsed and filtered. For each sample, productive Simpson clonality was calculated as the square root of Simpson's diversity index over productive rearrangements. This is the immuneACCESS table as TCRdb keeps it, with only in-frame sequences that have V and J called. A part of the clones is gone; compared with another copy, unresolved V genes explain less than half, and the rest is unexplained. From that table come the V and J calls and clone size; the DNA was used to work out D and trimming. Within this sample are roughly 400,000 clones, with 70% to 90% of them counted one time only. The top ten hold approximately 2.4% of the sample.

The junction shows trimming of 4 bases on V and 0 bases on J, plus 12 bases between the germline ends. As encoded in the germline V gene (reference sequence), CDR1 is LNHDA while CDR2 is SQIVND. Counted from cysteine to phenylalanine, this CDR3 has 16 amino acids. The only DNA kept is the CDR3, 48 bases in frame from the first base. This clone was picked up one time. The antigen it recognizes is unknown. No much larger clone exists at a distance of one base, and base qualities are not known. The receptor comes from a woman aged 55-69 years with COVID-19, enrolled during active disease. In this chain, TRBV19 is recombined with TRBJ1-4; the best D guess is TRBD1, with 5 bases matching. Sequenced sample: peripheral blood. CDR3 sequence: CASSTTSGATNEKLFF. DNA sequence: TGTGCCAGTAGTACCACTTCGGGGGCAACTAATGAAAAACTGTTTTTT.